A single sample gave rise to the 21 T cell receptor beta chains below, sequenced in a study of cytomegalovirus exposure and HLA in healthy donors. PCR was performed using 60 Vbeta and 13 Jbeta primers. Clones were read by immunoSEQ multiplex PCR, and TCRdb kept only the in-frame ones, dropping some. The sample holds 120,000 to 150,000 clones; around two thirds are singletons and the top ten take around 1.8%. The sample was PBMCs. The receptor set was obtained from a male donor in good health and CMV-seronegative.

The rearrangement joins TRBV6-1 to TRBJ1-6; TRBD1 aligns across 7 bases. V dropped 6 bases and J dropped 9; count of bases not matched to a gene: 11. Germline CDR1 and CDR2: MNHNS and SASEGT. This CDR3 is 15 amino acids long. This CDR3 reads CASSRRETGSSPLHF. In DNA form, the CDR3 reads TGTGCCAGCAGCCGACGGGAGACAGGGTCTTCACCCCTCCACTTT.

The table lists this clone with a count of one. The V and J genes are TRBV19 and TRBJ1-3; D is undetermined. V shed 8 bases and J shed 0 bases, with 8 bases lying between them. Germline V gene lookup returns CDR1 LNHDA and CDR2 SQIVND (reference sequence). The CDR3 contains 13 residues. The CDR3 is CASGRSSGNTIYF. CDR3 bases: TGTGCCAGTGGTAGGAGCTCTGGAAACACCATATATTTT.

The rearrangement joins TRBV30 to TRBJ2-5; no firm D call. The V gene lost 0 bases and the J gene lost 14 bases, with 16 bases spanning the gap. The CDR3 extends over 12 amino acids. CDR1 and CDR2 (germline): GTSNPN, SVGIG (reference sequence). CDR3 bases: TGTGCCTGGAGTGTACTCGGCGGTGAATCCTACTTC. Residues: CAWSVLGGESYF.

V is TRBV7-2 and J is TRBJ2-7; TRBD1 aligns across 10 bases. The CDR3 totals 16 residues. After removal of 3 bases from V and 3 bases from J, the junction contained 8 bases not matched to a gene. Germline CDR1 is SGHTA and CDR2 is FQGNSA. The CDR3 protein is CASSLTGGKSGYEQYF. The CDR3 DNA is TGTGCCAGCAGCTTGACAGGGGGCAAAAGTGGCTACGAGCAGTACTTC.

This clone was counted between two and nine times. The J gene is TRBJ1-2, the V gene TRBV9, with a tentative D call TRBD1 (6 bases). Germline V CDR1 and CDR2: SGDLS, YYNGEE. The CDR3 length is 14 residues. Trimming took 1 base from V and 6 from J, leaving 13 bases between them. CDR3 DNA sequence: TGTGCCAGCAGCGTACGGGACATTTCCGATGGCTACACCTTC. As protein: CASSVRDISDGYTF. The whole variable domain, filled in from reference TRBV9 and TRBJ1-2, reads DSGVTQTPKHLITATGQRVTLRCSPRSGDLSVYWYQQSLDQGLQFLIQYYNGEERAKGNILERFSAQQFPDLHSELNLSSLELGDSALYFCASSVRDISDGYTFGSGTRLTVV.

The CDR3 region has the DNA TGTGCCAGCAGGGGACAGGGCCCCAATGAGCAGTTCTTC. Protein: CASRGQGPNEQFF. This sequence joins TRBV6-1 and TRBJ2-1; 9 bases are a match to TRBD1. Trimming at V came to 6 bases and at J to 6 bases, leaving 3 bases not matched to a gene. The CDR3 has 13 amino acids. Germline V gives CDR1 MNHNS, CDR2 SASEGT.

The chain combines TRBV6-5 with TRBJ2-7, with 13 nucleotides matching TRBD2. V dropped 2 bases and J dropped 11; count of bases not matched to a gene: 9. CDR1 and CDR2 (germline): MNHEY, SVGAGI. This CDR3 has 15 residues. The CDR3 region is CASSYPTSGGNREYF. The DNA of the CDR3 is TGTGCCAGCAGTTACCCGACTAGCGGGGGGAACAGGGAGTACTTC.

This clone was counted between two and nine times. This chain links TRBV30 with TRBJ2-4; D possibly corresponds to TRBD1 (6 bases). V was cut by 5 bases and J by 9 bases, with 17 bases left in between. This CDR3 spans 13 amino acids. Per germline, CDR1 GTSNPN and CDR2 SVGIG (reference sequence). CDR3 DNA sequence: TGTGCCTGGCGAGGGACATCCCCCGGCATTCAGTACTTC. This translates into CAWRGTSPGIQYF. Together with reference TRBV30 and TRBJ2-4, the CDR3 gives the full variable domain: SQTIHQWPATLVQPVGSPLSLECTVEGTSNPNLYWYRQAAGRGLQLLFYSVGIGQISSEVPQNLSASRPQDRQFILSSKKLLLSDSGFYLCAWRGTSPGIQYFGAGTRLSVL.

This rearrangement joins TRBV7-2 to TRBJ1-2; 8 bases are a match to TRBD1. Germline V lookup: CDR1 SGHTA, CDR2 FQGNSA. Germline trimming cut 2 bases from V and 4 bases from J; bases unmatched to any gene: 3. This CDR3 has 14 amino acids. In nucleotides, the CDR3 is TGTGCCAGCAGCTTATCGGACAGGGTCTATGGCTACACCTTC. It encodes CASSLSDRVYGYTF.

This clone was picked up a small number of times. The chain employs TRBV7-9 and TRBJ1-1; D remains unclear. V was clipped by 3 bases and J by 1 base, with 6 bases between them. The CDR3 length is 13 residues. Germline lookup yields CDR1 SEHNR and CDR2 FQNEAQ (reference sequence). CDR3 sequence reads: CASSFDSNTEAFF. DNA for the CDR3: TGTGCCAGCAGCTTTGACTCGAACACTGAAGCTTTCTTT.

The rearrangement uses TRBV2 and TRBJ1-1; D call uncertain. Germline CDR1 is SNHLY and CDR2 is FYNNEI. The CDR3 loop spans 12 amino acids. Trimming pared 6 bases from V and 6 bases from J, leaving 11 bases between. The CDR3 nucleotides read TGTGCCAGCAGGTTGGAGGGCCCTGAAGCTTTCTTT. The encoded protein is CASRLEGPEAFF.

Here the CDR3 reads CAWSPDRGYEQYF. In DNA, the CDR3 is TGTGCCTGGAGTCCGGACAGGGGGTACGAGCAGTACTTC. This chain connects TRBV30 to TRBJ2-7; 10 bases match TRBD1. J was trimmed by 4 bases and V by 2 bases; bases with no gene match: 2. The germline CDR1 and CDR2 sequences are GTSNPN and SVGIG (reference sequence). The CDR3 consists of 13 residues.

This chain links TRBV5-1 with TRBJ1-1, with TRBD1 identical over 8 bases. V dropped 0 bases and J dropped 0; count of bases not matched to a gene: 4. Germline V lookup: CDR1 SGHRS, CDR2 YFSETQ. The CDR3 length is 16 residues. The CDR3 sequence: CASSLVHRGLNTEAFF. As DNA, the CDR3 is TGCGCCAGCAGCTTGGTTCACAGGGGGTTGAACACTGAAGCTTTCTTT.

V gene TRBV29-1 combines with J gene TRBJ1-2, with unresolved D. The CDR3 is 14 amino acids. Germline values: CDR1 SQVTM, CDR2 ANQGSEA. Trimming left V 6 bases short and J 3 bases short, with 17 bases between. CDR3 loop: CSVPTYSTHYGYTF. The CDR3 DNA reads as TGCAGCGTGCCAACGTATTCGACACACTATGGCTACACCTTC.

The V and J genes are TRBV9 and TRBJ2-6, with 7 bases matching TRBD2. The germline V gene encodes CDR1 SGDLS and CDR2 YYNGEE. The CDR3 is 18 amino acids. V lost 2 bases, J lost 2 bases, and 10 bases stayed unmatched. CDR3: CASSVGGQGGTGANVLTF. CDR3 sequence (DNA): TGTGCCAGCAGCGTCGGAGGGCAGGGAGGGACTGGGGCCAACGTCCTGACTTTC. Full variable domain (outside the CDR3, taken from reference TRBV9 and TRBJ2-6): DSGVTQTPKHLITATGQRVTLRCSPRSGDLSVYWYQQSLDQGLQFLIQYYNGEERAKGNILERFSAQQFPDLHSELNLSSLELGDSALYFCASSVGGQGGTGANVLTFGAGSRLTVL.

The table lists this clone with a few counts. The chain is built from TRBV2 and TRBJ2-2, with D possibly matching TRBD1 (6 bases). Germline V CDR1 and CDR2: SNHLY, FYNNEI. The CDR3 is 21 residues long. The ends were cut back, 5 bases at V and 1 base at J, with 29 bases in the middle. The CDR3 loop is CASSHPDSLLPSSMNTGELFF. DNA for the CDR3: TGTGCCAGCAGTCACCCGGACAGTCTTCTACCATCGTCAATGAACACCGGGGAGCTGTTTTTT.

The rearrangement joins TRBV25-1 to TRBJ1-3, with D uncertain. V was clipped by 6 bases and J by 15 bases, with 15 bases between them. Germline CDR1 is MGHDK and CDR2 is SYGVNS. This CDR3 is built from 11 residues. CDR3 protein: CASSVLGEAYF. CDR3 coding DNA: TGTGCCAGCAGCGTACTCGGGGAGGCATATTTT.

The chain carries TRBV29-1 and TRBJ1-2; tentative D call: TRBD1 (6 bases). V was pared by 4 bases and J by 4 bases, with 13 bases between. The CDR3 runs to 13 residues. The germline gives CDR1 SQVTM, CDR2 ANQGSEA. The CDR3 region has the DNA TGCAGCGTTGCCCTGGACAGAAGCTATGGCTACACCTTC. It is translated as CSVALDRSYGYTF. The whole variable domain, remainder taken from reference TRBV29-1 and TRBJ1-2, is SAVISQKPSRDICQRGTSLTIQCQVDSQVTMMFWYRQQPGQSLTLIATANQGSEATYESGFVIDKFPISRPNLTFSTLTVSNMSPEDSSIYLCSVALDRSYGYTFGSGTRLTVV.

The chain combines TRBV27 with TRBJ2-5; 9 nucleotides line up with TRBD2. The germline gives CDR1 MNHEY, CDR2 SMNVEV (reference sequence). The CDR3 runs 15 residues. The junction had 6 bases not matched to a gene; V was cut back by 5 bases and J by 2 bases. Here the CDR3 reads CASSEAGGHQETQYF. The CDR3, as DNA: TGTGCCAGCAGTGAAGCGGGGGGCCATCAAGAGACCCAGTACTTC.

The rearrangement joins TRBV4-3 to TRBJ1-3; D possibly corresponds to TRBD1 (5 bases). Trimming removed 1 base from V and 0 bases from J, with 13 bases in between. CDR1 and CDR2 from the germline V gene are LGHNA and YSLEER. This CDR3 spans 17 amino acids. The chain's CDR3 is CASSQVERTTSGNTIYF. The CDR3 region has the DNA TGCGCCAGCAGCCAAGTCGAACGGACAACCTCTGGAAACACCATATATTTT.

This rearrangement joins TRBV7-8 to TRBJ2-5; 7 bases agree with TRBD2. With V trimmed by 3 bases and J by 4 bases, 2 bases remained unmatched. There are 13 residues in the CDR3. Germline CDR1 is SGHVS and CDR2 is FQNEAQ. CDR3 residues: CASSFTGGETQYF. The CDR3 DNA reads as TGTGCCAGCAGCTTCACGGGGGGAGAGACCCAGTACTTC.